This record covers a single T cell receptor (beta chain). Trimming cost V 0 bases and J 8 bases, with 10 bases left between them. The CDR3 runs to 14 residues. The V gene's germline CDR1 is MRHNA and CDR2 SNTAGT. TCRdb keeps only in-frame clones here, not all; method: immunoSEQ multiplex PCR. Of 55,000 to 85,000 clones in the sample, around 84% were seen once. The data derive from a study of blood T cell repertoires in COVID-19. The chain has TRBV6-4 and TRBJ2-2, with D possibly matching TRBD2 (5 bases). The sequence came from a woman in her 70s with acute or convalescent COVID-19. Input material: peripheral blood. This CDR3 is CASSDSAGGGELFF. The DNA for the CDR3 is TGTGCCAGCAGTGACTCGGCCGGCGGGGGGGAGCTGTTTTTT.